The 29 T cell receptor beta chains given below trace back to one sample, sequenced in a study of PD-1 blockade in classical Hodgkin lymphoma. Time point specified: cycle 4 day 1 (C4D1), after 5 to 7 weeks of nivolumab. In every patient, relapse followed autologous stem cell transplantation, while exposure to brentuximab vedotin differed. The table came from immunoSEQ multiplex PCR; TCRdb's copy has only in-frame clones and leaves some out. This sample has tens of thousands of clones, with 78% found just once. This specimen consisted of peripheral blood mononuclear cells (PBMCs), obtained before the fourth cycle of nivolumab. Every receptor here comes from a human donor with classical Hodgkin lymphoma.

This sequence joins TRBV4-3 and TRBJ2-1; 10 nucleotides align to TRBD2. The V and J ends lost 0 bases and 8 bases, in that order; junction bases with no gene match: 7. Germline V CDR1 and CDR2: LGHNA, YSLEER. CDR3 length: 16 amino acids. CDR3 region: CASSQDPSGSFDEQFF. The CDR3 region has the DNA TGCGCCAGCAGCCAAGATCCTAGCGGGAGTTTCGATGAGCAGTTCTTC.

This clone was counted between two and nine times. This chain joins TRBV10-3 and TRBJ2-7; weak D call: TRBD1 (6 bases). The CDR3 consists of 14 residues. V lost 10 bases and J 5 bases, leaving 21 bases between the germline ends. Germline V lookup: CDR1 ENHRY, CDR2 SYGVKD. The CDR3, as DNA: TGTGCCACCGAGGATCCAGGGGTTAAGGACGAGCAGTACTTC. Amino acid sequence: CATEDPGVKDEQYF.

The chain carries TRBV20-1 and TRBJ1-2; D remains unclear. CDR3 length equals 11 residues. V lost 3 bases, J lost 4 bases, and 6 bases lay in between. Germline V lookup: CDR1 DFQATT, CDR2 SNEGSKA (reference sequence). CDR3 residues: CSASSGYGYTF. For the CDR3, the DNA is TGCAGTGCTAGTTCGGGCTATGGCTACACCTTC.

As for this clone: The junction does not match germline at one end; this may be a read error. The chain recombines TRBV7-7 with TRBJ2-2, with D possibly being TRBD1 (7 bases). From germline, CDR1 is SSHAT and CDR2 FNYEAQ (reference sequence). The CDR3 totals 18 residues. The CDR3 bases are TGTGCTAGCAGCTTAGGGAGGACGGGACAGCTAAACACCGGGGAGCTGTTTTTT. Its translation: CASSLGRTGQLNTGELFF. The whole variable domain, filled in from reference TRBV7-7 and TRBJ2-2, reads GAGVSQSPRYKVTKRGQDVTLRCDPISSHATLYWYQQALGQGPEFLTYFNYEAQPDKSGLPSDRFSAERPEGSISTLTIQRTEQRDSAMYRCASSLGRTGQLNTGELFFGEGSRLTVL.

J is TRBJ2-5 and V is TRBV28; D possibly corresponds to TRBD1 (5 bases). The CDR3 is made up of 16 amino acids. Germline CDR1 reads MDHEN; CDR2 reads SYDVKM. Trimming removed 2 bases from V and 7 bases from J, with 20 bases in between. In nucleotides, the CDR3 is TGTGCCAGCAGTTTAACGCAAATGACAGTTTGGGTGACCCAGTACTTC. This encodes CASSLTQMTVWVTQYF.

This chain links TRBV5-6 with TRBJ2-7; D is tentatively TRBD1 or TRBD2 (6 bases each). Germline CDR1 reads SGHDT; CDR2 reads YYEEEE. V gave up 2 bases and J gave up 3 bases, with 18 bases separating them. The CDR3 has 16 amino acids. DNA for the CDR3: TGTGCCAGCAGCTTTTCGGGGGCCCTAACCTTCTACGAGCAGTACTTC. Translation gives CASSFSGALTFYEQYF.

This chain joins TRBV5-1 and TRBJ2-5; 13 bases are a match to TRBD2. CDR3 size: 18 residues. The junction had 7 bases not matched to a gene; V was cut back by 0 bases and J by 2 bases. In germline, CDR1 is SGHRS, CDR2 YFSETQ. The CDR3 loop is CASSLVRGLAGPQETQYF. The DNA for the CDR3 is TGCGCCAGCAGCTTGGTCCGGGGACTAGCGGGACCTCAAGAGACCCAGTACTTC.

The chain couples TRBV27 to TRBJ2-2, with D uncertain. The germline gives CDR1 MNHEY, CDR2 SMNVEV (reference sequence). Trimming removed 7 bases from V and 1 base from J, with 10 bases in between. This CDR3 spans 14 amino acids. DNA of the CDR3: TGTGCCAGCATGCAGAATCTGAACACCGGGGAGCTGTTTTTT. It encodes CASMQNLNTGELFF.

As to this clone: A junction boundary mismatches the germline segment, possibly from a read error. V and J are TRBV4-2 and TRBJ1-2; D unresolved. The germline V gene has CDR1 LGHNA and CDR2 YNFKEQ. The CDR3 has 14 amino acids. The CDR3 DNA sequence: TGTGCCGGCAGCCAAGACTCGGTTGCCTATGGCTACACCTTC. Translation gives CAGSQDSVAYGYTF.

CDR3 DNA: TGTGCTAGTGGACGGGACCTGGCCGGCTCCGGGGAGCTGTTTTTT. Translating it yields CASGRDLAGSGELFF. The rearrangement uses TRBV12-5 and TRBJ2-2; either TRBD1 or TRBD2 may supply D (5 bases each). Germline V CDR1 and CDR2: LGHNT, FRNRAP. The CDR3 is 15 residues long. The V gene lost 6 bases and the J gene lost 6 bases, with 17 bases spanning the gap.

The rearrangement uses TRBV2 and TRBJ2-1; D is perhaps TRBD1 (6 bases). The V end lost 5 bases, the J end lost 1 base, and 18 bases lay between the germline ends. This CDR3 spans 17 amino acids. Germline values: CDR1 SNHLY, CDR2 FYNNEI. This chain's CDR3 is CASSWSPTGNSYNEQFF. The CDR3, as DNA: TGTGCCAGCAGTTGGTCTCCCACAGGGAATTCCTACAATGAGCAGTTCTTC.

Regarding this clone: Other nucleotide sequences in the sample specify the same CDR3. The chain recombines TRBV15 with TRBJ1-4; D gene unclear. V dropped 5 bases and J dropped 2 bases, with 15 bases sitting between them. This CDR3 has 16 amino acids. Germline assignment: CDR1 LNHNV and CDR2 YYDKDF (reference sequence). CDR3 amino acids: CATSGGSLATNEKLFF. Here the CDR3 DNA reads TGTGCCACCAGCGGCGGGTCTCTTGCGACTAATGAAAAACTGTTTTTT. The entire variable domain, with the rest obtained from reference TRBV15 and TRBJ1-4, is as follows: DAMVIQNPRYQVTQFGKPVTLSCSQTLNHNVMYWYQQKSSQAPKLLFHYYDKDFNNEADTPDNFQSRRPNTSFCFLDIRSPGLGDTAMYLCATSGGSLATNEKLFFGSGTQLSVL.

This clone has just a few counts. The rearrangement joins TRBV7-2 to TRBJ2-3; D remains unclear. Germline CDR1 is SGHTA and CDR2 is FQGNSA. V shed 4 bases and J shed 5 bases, with 13 bases lying between them. There are 14 residues in the CDR3. The CDR3 is CASSWATPGDTQYF. Here the CDR3 DNA reads TGTGCCAGCAGCTGGGCGACCCCGGGAGATACGCAGTATTTT.

The V and J genes are TRBV7-8 and TRBJ2-3, with D possibly matching TRBD2 (6 bases). Per germline, CDR1 SGHVS and CDR2 FQNEAQ. The V end lost 5 bases, the J end lost 2 bases, and 14 bases lay between the germline ends. The CDR3 length is 15 residues. In DNA, the CDR3 is TGTGCCAGCAGCCCCTTTTCGGGACTCACAGATACGCAGTATTTT. Protein: CASSPFSGLTDTQYF.

This rearrangement joins TRBV19 to TRBJ1-2; D is unclear. V shed 1 base and J shed 1 base, with 13 bases lying between them. Germline values: CDR1 LNHDA, CDR2 SQIVND (reference sequence). This CDR3 has 16 residues. The CDR3 DNA sequence: TGTGCCAGTAGTATAGGAGCCACCCTTTTTAACTATGGCTACACCTTC. Protein sequence: CASSIGATLFNYGYTF.

The CDR3, as DNA: TGTGCCAGCAGTTTTTGGCAGCGCCCAGATACGCAGTATTTT. It is translated as CASSFWQRPDTQYF. V and J are TRBV27 and TRBJ2-3; D call uncertain. Trimming took off 3 bases at V and 4 bases at J, with 11 bases between the two ends. This CDR3 contains 14 residues. The germline CDR1 and CDR2 sequences are MNHEY and SMNVEV (reference sequence).

V is TRBV7-2 and J is TRBJ2-5; D gene unclear. V gave up 0 bases and J gave up 0 bases, with 11 bases separating them. Germline loops: CDR1 SGHTA, CDR2 FQGNSA. CDR3 size: 16 residues. The CDR3, as DNA: TGTGCCAGCAGCTTAGCCACAGCATGGAACCAAGAGACCCAGTACTTC. Amino acid sequence: CASSLATAWNQETQYF.

This clone showed up just a few times. The chain couples TRBV19 to TRBJ1-6; unclear D gene. Germline assignment: CDR1 LNHDA and CDR2 SQIVND (reference sequence). The length of the CDR3 is 12 residues. The ends were cut back, 8 bases at V and 8 bases at J, with 10 bases in the middle. DNA of the CDR3: TGTGCCAGTGGAAGCCCATATTCACCCCTCCACTTT. Residues: CASGSPYSPLHF.

This sequence joins TRBV28 and TRBJ1-5; no clear D. Germline V gives CDR1 MDHEN, CDR2 SYDVKM. CDR3 length: 15 residues. Between the trimmed V and J ends, which lost 2 bases and 2 bases, there was a span of 10 bases. CDR3 DNA sequence: TGTGCCAGCAGTTTAACGGACGGGGGCAATCAGCCCCAGCATTTT. The encoded protein is CASSLTDGGNQPQHF.

The gene calls are TRBV19 and TRBJ1-2; TRBD1 agrees at 11 bases. There are 16 residues in the CDR3. The V gene end was trimmed by 4 bases and the J gene end by 6 bases; junction bases not matched to a gene: 10. Germline V lookup: CDR1 LNHDA, CDR2 SQIVND (reference sequence). The CDR3 bases are TGTGCCAGTAGTACGCCGGGACAGGGGGTTTTCGATGGCTACACCTTC. Translated: CASSTPGQGVFDGYTF.

A few counts support this clone. This chain links TRBV6-6 with TRBJ1-1, with a possible D match to TRBD1 (6 bases). This CDR3 region has 15 residues. From germline, CDR1 is MNHNY and CDR2 SVGAGI (reference sequence). V lost 7 bases, J lost 1 base, and 16 bases lay in between. CDR3 in amino acids: CASTPYLTGNTEAFF. The CDR3 DNA is TGTGCCAGCACCCCCTACCTGACAGGGAACACTGAAGCTTTCTTT.

The chain combines TRBV28 with TRBJ2-7; 8 bases align to TRBD2. Germline V gives CDR1 MDHEN, CDR2 SYDVKM. CDR3 length: 16 residues. After removal of 5 bases from V and 2 bases from J, the junction contained 11 bases not matched to a gene. The CDR3 DNA reads TGTGCCAGCAGTACCGTGACTAGCGAGCCACCCTACGAGCAGTACTTC. It yields the protein CASSTVTSEPPYEQYF.

V is TRBV5-6 and J is TRBJ2-7; D remains ambiguous. With 4 bases removed from V and 7 bases from J, the gap between germline ends came to 9 bases. Germline lookup yields CDR1 SGHDT and CDR2 YYEEEE. This CDR3 has 11 residues. The CDR3 region has the DNA TGTGCCAGCAGCCGCCTTTTAGAGCAGTACTTC. The encoded protein is CASSRLLEQYF. Complete variable domain (other parts from reference TRBV5-6 and TRBJ2-7): DAGVTQSPTHLIKTRGQQVTLRCSPKSGHDTVSWYQQALGQGPQFIFQYYEEEERQRGNFPDRFSGHQFPNYSSELNVNALLLGDSALYLCASSRLLEQYFGPGTRLTVT.

The chain combines TRBV9 with TRBJ2-5; 8 bases align to TRBD2. V shed 0 bases, J shed 5 bases, and the junction held 6 bases outside the gene matches. This CDR3 contains 15 residues. Germline lookup yields CDR1 SGDLS and CDR2 YYNGEE. In DNA, the CDR3 is TGTGCCAGCAGCGTAGCGGGAGGGCCGATCGAGACCCAGTACTTC. It encodes CASSVAGGPIETQYF.

The chain recombines TRBV19 with TRBJ1-5, with D unclear. This CDR3 comprises 14 residues. CDR1 and CDR2 from the germline V gene are LNHDA and SQIVND (reference sequence). Trimming shortened V by 4 bases and J by 4 bases, and 11 bases separated the two germline ends. CDR3 amino acids: CASSSLRGNQPQHF. The CDR3 DNA reads as TGTGCCAGTAGTAGCCTACGGGGAAATCAGCCCCAGCATTTT.

Remarks on this clone: This sample includes further DNA sequences coding for the same CDR3. CDR3 loop: CASSLVPADTQYF. CDR3 sequence (DNA): TGTGCCAGCAGCTTAGTCCCGGCAGATACGCAGTATTTT. This sequence joins TRBV7-2 and TRBJ2-3, with D unresolved. The CDR3 extends over 13 amino acids. Trimming pared 1 base from V and 4 bases from J, leaving 6 bases between. The germline V gene has CDR1 SGHTA and CDR2 FQGNSA.

The CDR3, as DNA: TGTGCCAGCAGCAATCCGGGACTAGTATCCAATGAGCAGTTCTTC. The encoded protein is CASSNPGLVSNEQFF. The rearrangement joins TRBV7-6 to TRBJ2-1; 8 bases are shared with TRBD2. The germline V gene has CDR1 SGHVS and CDR2 FNYEAQ. V was clipped by 5 bases and J by 6 bases; unmatched bases: 9. CDR3 size: 15 residues.

V usage is TRBV19 and J usage is TRBJ2-1; D remains unclear. The germline CDR1 and CDR2 sequences are LNHDA and SQIVND (reference sequence). The V end lost 10 bases, the J end lost 7 bases, and 17 bases lay between the germline ends. This CDR3 contains 13 residues. CDR3 sequence: CATCRELGNEQFF. In DNA, the CDR3 is TGTGCCACCTGTAGGGAACTCGGGAATGAGCAGTTCTTC.

This clone occurred a few times. This rearrangement joins TRBV12-5 to TRBJ1-2; 8 nucleotides match TRBD1. The CDR3 spans 14 residues. Germline-derived CDR1 and CDR2 are LGHNT and FRNRAP. Trimming took 6 bases from V and 7 from J; bases not matched to a gene: 10. CDR3 region: CASGRQQGVRGYTF. Here the CDR3 DNA reads TGTGCTAGTGGCCGACAACAGGGGGTACGTGGCTACACCTTC. The full variable domain, with the rest looked up from reference TRBV12-5 and TRBJ1-2, is DARVTQTPRHKVTEMGQEVTMRCQPILGHNTVFWYRQTMMQGLELLAYFRNRAPLDDSGMPKDRFSAEMPDATLATLKIQPSEPRDSAVYFCASGRQQGVRGYTFGSGTRLTVV.